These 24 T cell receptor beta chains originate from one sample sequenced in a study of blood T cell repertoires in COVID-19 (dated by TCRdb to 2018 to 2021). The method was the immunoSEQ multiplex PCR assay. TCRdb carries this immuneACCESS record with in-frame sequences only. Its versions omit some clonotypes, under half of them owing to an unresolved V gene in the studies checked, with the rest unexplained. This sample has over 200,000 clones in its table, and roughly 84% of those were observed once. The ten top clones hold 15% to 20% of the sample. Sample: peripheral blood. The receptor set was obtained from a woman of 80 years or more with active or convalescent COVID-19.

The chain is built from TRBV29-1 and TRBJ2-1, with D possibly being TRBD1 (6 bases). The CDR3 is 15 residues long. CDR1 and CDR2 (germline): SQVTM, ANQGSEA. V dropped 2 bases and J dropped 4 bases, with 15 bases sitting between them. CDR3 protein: CSVEPGRDTYNEQFF. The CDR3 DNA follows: TGCAGCGTTGAACCCGGCAGGGACACTTACAATGAGCAGTTCTTC.

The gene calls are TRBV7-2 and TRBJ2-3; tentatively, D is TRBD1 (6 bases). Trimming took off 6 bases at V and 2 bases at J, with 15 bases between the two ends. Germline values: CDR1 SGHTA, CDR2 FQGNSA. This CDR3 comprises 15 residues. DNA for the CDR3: TGTGCCAGCAGACACCCGGGACACCTCACAGATACGCAGTATTTT. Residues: CASRHPGHLTDTQYF.

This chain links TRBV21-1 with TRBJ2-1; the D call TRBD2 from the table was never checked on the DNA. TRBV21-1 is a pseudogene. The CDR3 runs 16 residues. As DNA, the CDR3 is TGTGCCAGCAGCAAATTCTGGTTAGCGGAAGACAATGAGCAGTTCTTC. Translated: CASSKFWLAEDNEQFF.

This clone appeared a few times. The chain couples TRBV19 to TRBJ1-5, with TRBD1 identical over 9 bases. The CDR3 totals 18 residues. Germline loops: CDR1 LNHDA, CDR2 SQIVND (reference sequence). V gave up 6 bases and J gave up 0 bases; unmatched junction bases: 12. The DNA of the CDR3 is TGTGCCAGTAGGCCTAACAGGGGGCTCGGGTATAGCAATCAGCCCCAGCATTTT. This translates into CASRPNRGLGYSNQPQHF.

The CDR3 sequence: CASSPLGGRTEAFF. As DNA, the CDR3 is TGTGCCAGCAGTCCATTAGGGGGTAGGACTGAAGCTTTCTTT. The V and J genes are TRBV28 and TRBJ1-1, with a possible D match to TRBD1 (6 bases). Looked up from germline, CDR1 is MDHEN and CDR2 is SYDVKM. V gave up 5 bases and J gave up 5 bases, with 15 bases separating them. The CDR3 is 14 amino acids. The full variable domain, rest sourced from reference TRBV28 and TRBJ1-1, is DVKVTQSSRYLVKRTGEKVFLECVQDMDHENMFWYRQDPGLGLRLIYFSYDVKMKEKGDIPEGYSVSREKKERFSLILESASTNQTSMYLCASSPLGGRTEAFFGQGTRLTVV.

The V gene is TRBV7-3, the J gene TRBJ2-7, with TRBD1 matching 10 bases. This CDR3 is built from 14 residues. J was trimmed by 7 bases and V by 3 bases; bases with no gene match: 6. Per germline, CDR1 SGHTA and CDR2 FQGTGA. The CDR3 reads CASSLTGGWGEQYF. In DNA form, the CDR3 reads TGTGCCAGCAGCTTGACAGGGGGCTGGGGAGAGCAGTACTTC.

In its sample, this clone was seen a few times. The CDR3 DNA is TGTGCCAGCAGCGTATCTAGCGGGGCCTACAATGAGCAGTTCTTC. This codes for CASSVSSGAYNEQFF. The chain couples TRBV9 to TRBJ2-1; TRBD2 agrees at 9 bases. Losses at the gene ends were 1 base for V and 2 bases for J; bases not matched to a gene: 1. Germline lookup yields CDR1 SGDLS and CDR2 YYNGEE. The CDR3 is made up of 15 amino acids.

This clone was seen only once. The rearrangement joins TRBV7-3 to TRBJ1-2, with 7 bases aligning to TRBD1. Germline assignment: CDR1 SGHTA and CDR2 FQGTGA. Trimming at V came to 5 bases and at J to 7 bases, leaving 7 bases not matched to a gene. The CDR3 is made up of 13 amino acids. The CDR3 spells CASSPQGGSGYTF. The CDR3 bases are TGTGCCAGCAGCCCCCAGGGGGGCTCTGGCTACACCTTC.

CDR3 nucleotides: TGTGCCAGCAGTACTACAGGGATCACTGAAGCTTTCTTT. Residues: CASSTTGITEAFF. The V and J genes are TRBV25-1 and TRBJ1-1; D is possibly TRBD1 (6 bases). Per the germline V gene, CDR1 is MGHDK and CDR2 is SYGVNS. V was cut by 5 bases and J by 4 bases, with 11 bases left in between. This CDR3 has 13 residues.

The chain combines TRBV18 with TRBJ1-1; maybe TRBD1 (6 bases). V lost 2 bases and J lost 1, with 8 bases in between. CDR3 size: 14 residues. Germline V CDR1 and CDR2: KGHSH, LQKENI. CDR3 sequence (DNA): TGTGCCAGCTCACCATGGGACAAGAACACTGAAGCTTTCTTT. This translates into CASSPWDKNTEAFF.

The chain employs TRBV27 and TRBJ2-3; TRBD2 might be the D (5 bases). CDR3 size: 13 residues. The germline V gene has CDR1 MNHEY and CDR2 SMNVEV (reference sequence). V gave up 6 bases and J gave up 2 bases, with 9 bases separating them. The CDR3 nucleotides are TGTGCCAGCAGCGGGGAATACACAGATACGCAGTATTTT. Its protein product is CASSGEYTDTQYF.

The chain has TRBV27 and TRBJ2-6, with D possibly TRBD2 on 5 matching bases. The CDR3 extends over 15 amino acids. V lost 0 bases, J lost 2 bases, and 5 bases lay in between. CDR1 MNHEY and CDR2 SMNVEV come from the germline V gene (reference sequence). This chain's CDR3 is CASSLSGAGANVLTF. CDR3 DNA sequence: TGTGCCAGCAGTTTATCCGGGGCTGGGGCCAACGTCCTGACTTTC.

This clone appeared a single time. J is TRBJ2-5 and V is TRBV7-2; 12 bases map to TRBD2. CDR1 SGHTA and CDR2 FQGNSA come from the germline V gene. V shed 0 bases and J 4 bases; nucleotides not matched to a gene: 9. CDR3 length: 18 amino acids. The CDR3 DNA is TGTGCCAGCAGCTTAGCGAACGCTAGCGGGAGGGCATCAGAGACCCAGTACTTC. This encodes CASSLANASGRASETQYF.

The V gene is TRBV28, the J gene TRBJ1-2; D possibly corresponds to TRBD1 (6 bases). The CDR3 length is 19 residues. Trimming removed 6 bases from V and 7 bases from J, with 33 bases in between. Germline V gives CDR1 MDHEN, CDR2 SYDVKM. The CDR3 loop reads CASSFPTSGQYVGESGYTF. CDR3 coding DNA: TGTGCCAGCAGCTTCCCGACGTCGGGACAATACGTAGGGGAATCTGGCTACACCTTC.

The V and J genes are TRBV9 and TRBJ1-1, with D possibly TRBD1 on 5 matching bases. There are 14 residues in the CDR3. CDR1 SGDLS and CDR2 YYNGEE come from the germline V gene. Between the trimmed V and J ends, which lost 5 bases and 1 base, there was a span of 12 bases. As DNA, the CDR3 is TGTGCCAGCAGGCAGGGCGGAAAGAACACTGAAGCTTTCTTT. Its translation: CASRQGGKNTEAFF.

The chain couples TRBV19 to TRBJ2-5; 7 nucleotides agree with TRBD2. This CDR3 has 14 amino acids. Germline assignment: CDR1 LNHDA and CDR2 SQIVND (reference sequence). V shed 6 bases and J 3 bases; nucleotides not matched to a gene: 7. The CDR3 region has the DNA TGTGCCAGTAGGAGCGGGGTTAACGAAGAGACCCAGTACTTC. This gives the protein CASRSGVNEETQYF.

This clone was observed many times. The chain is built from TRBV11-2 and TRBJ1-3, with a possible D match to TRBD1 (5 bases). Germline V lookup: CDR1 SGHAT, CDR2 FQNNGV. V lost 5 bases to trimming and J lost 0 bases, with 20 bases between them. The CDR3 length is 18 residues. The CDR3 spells CASSLRRGDTYSGNTIYF. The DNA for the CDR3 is TGTGCCAGCAGCCTGCGGAGGGGCGACACCTACTCTGGAAACACCATATATTTT. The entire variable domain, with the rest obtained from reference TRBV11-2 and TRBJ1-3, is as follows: EAGVAQSPRYKIIEKRQSVAFWCNPISGHATLYWYQQILGQGPKLLIQFQNNGVVDDSQLPKDRFSAERLKGVDSTLKIQPAKLEDSAVYLCASSLRRGDTYSGNTIYFGEGSWLTVV.

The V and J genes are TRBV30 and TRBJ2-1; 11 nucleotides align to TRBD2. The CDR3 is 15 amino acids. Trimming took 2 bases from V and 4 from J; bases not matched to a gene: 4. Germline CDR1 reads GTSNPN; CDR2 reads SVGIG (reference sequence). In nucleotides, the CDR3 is TGTGCCTGGAGTAAAACTAGCGGGAGTTACAATGAGCAGTTCTTC. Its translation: CAWSKTSGSYNEQFF. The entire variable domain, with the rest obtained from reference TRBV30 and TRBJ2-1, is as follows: SQTIHQWPATLVQPVGSPLSLECTVEGTSNPNLYWYRQAAGRGLQLLFYSVGIGQISSEVPQNLSASRPQDRQFILSSKKLLLSDSGFYLCAWSKTSGSYNEQFFGPGTRLTVL.

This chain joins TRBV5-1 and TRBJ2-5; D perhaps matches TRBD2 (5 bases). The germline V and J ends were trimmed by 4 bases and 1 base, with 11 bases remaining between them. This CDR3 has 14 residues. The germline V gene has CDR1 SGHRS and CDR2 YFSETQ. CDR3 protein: CASSDPGVQETQYF. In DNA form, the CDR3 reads TGCGCCAGCAGCGACCCCGGGGTCCAAGAGACCCAGTACTTC.

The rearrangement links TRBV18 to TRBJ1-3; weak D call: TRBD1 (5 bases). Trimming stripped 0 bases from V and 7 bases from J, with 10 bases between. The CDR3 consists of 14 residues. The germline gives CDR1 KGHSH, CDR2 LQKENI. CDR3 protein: CASSPPQGSNTIYF. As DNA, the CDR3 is TGTGCCAGCTCACCACCGCAGGGTAGTAACACCATATATTTT.

The CDR3 DNA follows: TGCGCCAGCTGCCGGCTAGCGGGAGTCTCGGGGAAGGAGCAGTACTTC. It codes for CASCRLAGVSGKEQYF. The chain couples TRBV10-1 to TRBJ2-7; 10 bases line up with TRBD2. Per the germline V gene, CDR1 is WNHNN and CDR2 is SYGVQD (reference sequence). V was clipped by 8 bases and J by 7 bases; unmatched bases: 17. The CDR3 has 16 residues.

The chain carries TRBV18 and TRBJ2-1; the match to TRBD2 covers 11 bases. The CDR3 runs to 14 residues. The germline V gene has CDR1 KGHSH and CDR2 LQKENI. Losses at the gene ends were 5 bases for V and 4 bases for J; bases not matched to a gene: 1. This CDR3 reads CASSGTSGYNEQFF. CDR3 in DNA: TGTGCCAGCTCAGGGACTAGCGGATACAATGAGCAGTTCTTC. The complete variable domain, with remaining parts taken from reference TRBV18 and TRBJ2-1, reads NAGVMQNPRHLVRRRGQEARLRCSPMKGHSHVYWYRQLPEEGLKFMVYLQKENIIDESGMPKERFSAEFPKEGPSILRIQQVVRGDSAAYFCASSGTSGYNEQFFGPGTRLTVL.

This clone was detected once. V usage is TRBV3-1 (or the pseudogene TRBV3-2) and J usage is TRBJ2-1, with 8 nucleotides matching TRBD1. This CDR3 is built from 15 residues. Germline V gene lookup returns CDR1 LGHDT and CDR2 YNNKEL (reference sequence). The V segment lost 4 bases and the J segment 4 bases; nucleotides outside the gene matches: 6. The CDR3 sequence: CASSPPGTGYNEQFF. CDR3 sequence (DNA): TGTGCCAGCAGCCCCCCCGGGACAGGTTACAATGAGCAGTTCTTC.

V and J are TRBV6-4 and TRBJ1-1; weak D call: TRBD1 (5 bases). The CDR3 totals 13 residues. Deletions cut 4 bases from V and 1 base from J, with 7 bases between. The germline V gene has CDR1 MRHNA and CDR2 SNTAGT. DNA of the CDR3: TGTGCCAGCAGTGTCGGGGGGAACACTGAAGCTTTCTTT. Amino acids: CASSVGGNTEAFF.